These T cell receptor beta chains were read from a single sample in a study of blood T cell repertoires in COVID-19. The data were produced by immunoSEQ multiplex PCR, yet TCRdb's version contains in-frame clones alone and is incomplete. The sample shows a few hundred thousand clones, about three quarters of them seen only once. The sequenced sample was peripheral blood. The receptors derive from a woman aged 70-85 years with acute or convalescent COVID-19. The CDR3 runs from the conserved cysteine through the conserved F or W. D genes are given only for firm matches. A clone size is listed for some rows: how often the clone was seen (once, few, many), or a class if it is expanded.

TRBV11-3	once	TRBJ2-3	-	TGTGCCAGCAGCTTAAGAGACAGGGAGGCAGATACGCAGTATTTT	CASSLRDREADTQYF
TRBV4-2	-	TRBJ2-3	TRBD2	TGTGCCAGCAGCCAAGCTTCCCGGACTAGCGGCGCAGATACGCAGTATTTT	CASSQASRTSGADTQYF
TRBV12-3/TRBV12-4	once	TRBJ1-2	TRBD1	TGTGCCAGCAGGGCAGGGACAGACTATGGCTACACCTTC	CASRAGTDYGYTF
TRBV2	-	TRBJ1-2	-	TGTGCCAGCAGTGAATCAGGTGGCTACACCTTC	CASSESGGYTF
TRBV5-4	-	TRBJ1-2	TRBD1	TGTGCCAGCAGCTCCGTAGGTATACAGGGGAACTATGGCTACACCTTC	CASSSVGIQGNYGYTF
TRBV30	few	TRBJ1-2	TRBD1	TGTGCCTGGAGTCGACAGGGGTACTATGGCTACACCTTC	CAWSRQGYYGYTF
TRBV7-8	-	TRBJ1-1	-	TGTGCCAGCAGCTTAGTGGCAGGGGAGGGGAACACTGAAGCTTTCTTT	CASSLVAGEGNTEAFF
TRBV7-8	-	TRBJ2-7	-	TGTGCCAGCAGCCAAGGACAGACGCAGTACTTC	CASSQGQTQYF
TRBV4-1	-	TRBJ2-3	TRBD2	TGCGCCAGCAGCCGAGGTAGCGGGGGGGGGTTCACAGATACGCAGTATTTT	CASSRGSGGGFTDTQYF
TRBV19	-	TRBJ2-3	-	TGTGCCAGTAGTATAGATCGAGTAGATACGCAGTATTTT	CASSIDRVDTQYF
TRBV5-1	once	TRBJ2-2	TRBD2	TGCGCCAGCAGTTTGAGCGGGGGGCGAAACACCGGGGAGCTGTTTTTT	CASSLSGGRNTGELFF
TRBV21-1	-	TRBJ1-1	-	TGTGCCAGCAGCAAAAGCGAGGGTAACTTGAACACTGAAGCTTTCTTT	CASSKSEGNLNTEAFF
TRBV4-2	once	TRBJ1-2	TRBD1	TGTGCCAGCATTAAAGCGACGGGGACAGGGAGAACAGCTGGCTACACCTTC	CASIKATGTGRTAGYTF
TRBV6-2/TRBV6-3	-	TRBJ1-5	-	TGTGCCAGCAGTCCAGGTAGACCCAATCAGCCCCAGCATTTT	CASSPGRPNQPQHF
TRBV25-1	-	TRBJ1-2	TRBD1	TGTGCCAGCAGTGTTACAGGGGACTATGGCTACACCTTC	CASSVTGDYGYTF
TRBV24-1	-	TRBJ2-7	-	TGTGCCACCAGTGATTCCCCTTCCTACGAGCAGTACTTC	CATSDSPSYEQYF
TRBV7-9	many	TRBJ1-2	-	TGTGCCAGCAGCTTAGGGGTTGCGGGTACCTATGGCTACACCTTC	CASSLGVAGTYGYTF
TRBV24-1	-	TRBJ2-2	-	TGTGCCACCAGTGATTTGGGTATCGGGTACGGGGAGCTGTTTTTT	CATSDLGIGYGELFF
TRBV7-2	once	TRBJ2-5	TRBD2	TGTGCCAGCAGCTTAATCGGCGGGGGGGCCAGGGAGACCCAGTACTTC	CASSLIGGGARETQYF
TRBV7-2	once	TRBJ2-5	-	TGTGCCAGCAGCTTAGAGTGGACTCAAGAGACCCAGTACTTC	CASSLEWTQETQYF
TRBV5-8	-	TRBJ2-3	-	TGTGCCAGCAGCTTTTACAGAGCAGATACGCAGTATTTT	CASSFYRADTQYF
TRBV12-1	-	TRBJ2-5	-	TGTGCCAGCAGCTCACTAGCGTTCCAAGAGACCCAGTACTTC	CASSSLAFQETQYF
TRBV19	once	TRBJ1-4	-	TGTGCCAGTAGTAGTTTAACAGGGATAACGGAAAAACTGTTTTTT	CASSSLTGITEKLFF
TRBV7-9	-	TRBJ2-5	-	TGTGCCAGCAGCTCGATGACTAGAGGGGAGACCCAGTACTTC	CASSSMTRGETQYF
TRBV25-1	-	TRBJ2-5	-	TGTGCCAGCAACCCAGACAGTTTCCAAGAGACCCAGTACTTC	CASNPDSFQETQYF
TRBV10-2	-	TRBJ1-2	TRBD1	TGCGCCAGCAGAAGACAGGGGAACGATGGCTACACCTTC	CASRRQGNDGYTF
TRBV1	-	TRBJ2-7	-	TGCACCAGCAGCCAAGCCGGCCTCCGAGGACAGTTCTACGAGCAGTACTTC	CTSSQAGLRGQFYEQYF
TRBV6-6	-	TRBJ2-7	-	TGTGCCAGCAGTTACAGGAGGAGTATTCCCTCTACCGAGCAGTACTTC	CASSYRRSIPSTEQYF
TRBV10-1	-	TRBJ2-4	TRBD2	TGCGCCAGCAGTGAGTCTGCTCAGCGGGGGCAAAACATTCAGTACTTC	CASSESAQRGQNIQYF
TRBV2	-	TRBJ1-3	-	TGTGCCAGCAGTGAGTTCCCCGGGGAGTCTGGAAACACCATATATTTT	CASSEFPGESGNTIYF
TRBV2	few	TRBJ1-1	-	TGTGCCAGTAACAGGGTCATGAACACTGAAGCTTTCTTT	CASNRVMNTEAFF
TRBV18	-	TRBJ1-2	-	TGTGCCAGCTCACCACCGAGCCGGGACACAACTGGCTACACCTTC	CASSPPSRDTTGYTF